This T cell receptor (beta chain) was profiled in a study of control samples from healthy donors and cancer patients. V was shortened by 0 bases and J by 3 bases, with 17 bases between the two germline ends. Germline V lookup: CDR1 MNHNS, CDR2 SASEGT. There are 17 residues in the CDR3. This clone has just one count. TCRdb keeps only in-frame clones here, not all; method: immunoSEQ multiplex PCR. The sample lists approximately 150,000 clones, just over 85% occurring once. Sequences were obtained from blood. The chain combines TRBV6-1 with TRBJ1-2; D is possibly TRBD1 (5 bases). This TCR came from a man aged 18 to 30 in good health. The CDR3 bases are TGTGCCAGCAGTGAAGCGCCCGAGGCCGGGGCCCACTATGGCTACACCTTC. Its translation: CASSEAPEAGAHYGYTF.